Given below is one T cell receptor beta chain in context. Its antigen remains unidentified. The data are from a study of blood T cells in healthy people across ages. The study's findings and limits: Unsorted PBMC material precluded a definitive naive versus antigen-experienced comparison. Per million T cells, TCR beta diversity dropped roughly linearly as age increased.

For the second PCR, which ran for about 6 to 11 cycles, a sample-barcoded 5' primer and a J-beta primer mix were used. The template-switch adaptor was a 5' adaptor with 12 random nucleotides. It tagged each cDNA molecule. TCRdb itself ran the 5' RACE reads through MiXCR, one entry per CDR3 protein. The sample gives 650,000 to 1,000,000 distinct CDR3 sequences, about half of which show up once; less than 20% is in the top ten. CDR3 length: 15 amino acids. Looked up from germline, CDR1 is DFQATT and CDR2 is SNEGSKA (reference sequence). Trimming shortened V by 3 bases and J by 10 bases, and 22 bases separated the two germline ends.

J is TRBJ1-5 and V is TRBV20-1, with D perhaps TRBD1 (5 bases). The receptor was isolated from a man at least 80 years old in good health. Material for sequencing was blood. CDR3 in DNA: TGCAGTGCTAGTCTGGTGGGACGGGGGAAGAGTCCCCAGCATTTT. Translation gives CSASLVGRGKSPQHF.